This T cell receptor (beta chain) was captured in a study of blood T cell repertoires in COVID-19. Overall study: Material from acute and convalescent COVID-19 was sourced from the United States, Italy and Spain. Sources were T cells, B-cell-depleted T cells, or PBMCs; the material itself was cDNA or gDNA.

Per the original data handling: The assay estimated nucleated cells by amplifying reference gene primers. Here immunoSEQ multiplex PCR was the method, and the copy in TCRdb shows in-frame clones only, minus some. D and trimming were read from the DNA, whereas the V and J calls and clone size are those reported in that table. The sample contains thousands of clones, 80% to 90% of which appear only once. The CDR3 has 15 residues. Between the trimmed V and J ends, which lost 0 bases and 4 bases, there was a span of 13 bases. Germline values: CDR1 SGHTS, CDR2 YDEGEE. This TCR derives from a human donor in a cohort sampled during active COVID-19. The chain couples TRBV5-8 to TRBJ1-2; weak D call: TRBD1 (5 bases). Source material: peripheral blood. The DNA of the CDR3 is TGTGCCAGCAGCTTGGAGGTAGGGGTATCCTATGGCTACACCTTC. Its protein is CASSLEVGVSYGYTF.